These T cell receptor beta chains were read from a single sample in a study of T cell changes during pregnancy in multiple sclerosis. Clones were sequenced by immunoSEQ multiplex PCR, and TCRdb holds only the in-frame ones, with some missing. Here the sample spans about 60,000 clones, approximately 91% being singletons. The starting material was peripheral blood, obtained in the second trimester of pregnancy. These receptors all come from a female donor with multiple sclerosis, enrolled in a pregnancy study. The CDR3 runs from the conserved cysteine through the conserved F or W. A D gene is named only where the DNA matches it firmly. Some rows mark clone size as missing; the rest say once, few, many or name a class of expanded clone.

v_gene	j_gene	d_gene	abundance	CDR3nt	CDR3aa
TRBV5-1	TRBJ1-1	TRBD1	.	TGCGCCAGCAGCTCCTTGGGGACAGGGGCTGAAGCTTTCTTT	CASSSLGTGAEAFF
TRBV5-1	TRBJ1-1	.	.	TGCGCCAGCAGCTGGGGAGGGAGGGAGGGTGAAGCTTTCTTT	CASSWGGREGEAFF
TRBV27	TRBJ1-1	.	.	TGTGCCAGCAGTTCCGGGTCCCAGGGTATTGGCACTGAAGCTTTCTTT	CASSSGSQGIGTEAFF
TRBV4-2	TRBJ2-7	TRBD2	.	TGTGCCAGCAGCCAAGATAACGGGGGGATCTACGAGCAGTACTTC	CASSQDNGGIYEQYF
TRBV6-1	TRBJ1-3	.	.	TGTGCCAGCAGGTTGACATACTCTGGAAACACCATATATTTT	CASRLTYSGNTIYF
TRBV11-2	TRBJ1-1	.	.	TGTGCCAGCAGCTTATGGGGCAGATCTACTGAAGCTTTCTTT	CASSLWGRSTEAFF
TRBV9	TRBJ2-1	.	.	TGTGCCAGCAGCGCCCGAGACACTTACAATGAGCAGTTCTTC	CASSARDTYNEQFF
TRBV5-4	TRBJ2-7	.	.	TGTGCCAGCAGCTTGGGGCAGGAATACGAGCAGTACTTC	CASSLGQEYEQYF
TRBV6-5	TRBJ1-4	.	.	TGTGCCAGCAGTTACTCGGGGAGGAGACCTAATGAAAAACTGTTTTTT	CASSYSGRRPNEKLFF
TRBV5-1	TRBJ2-3	TRBD1	.	TGCGCCAGCAGCCTAGGACAGGGGGACACAGATACGCAGTATTTT	CASSLGQGDTDTQYF
TRBV15	TRBJ1-2	.	few	TGTGCCACCAGCAGAGCTATGGTTGGCTACACCTTC	CATSRAMVGYTF
TRBV2	TRBJ1-1	.	.	TGTGCCAGCAGTGAATCGGCGCGGGGGAACACTGAAGCTTTCTTT	CASSESARGNTEAFF
TRBV10-1	TRBJ1-3	.	.	TGCGCCAGCAGTGAGGATCCCTTTGCTACGAGCTCTGGAAACACCATATATTTT	CASSEDPFATSSGNTIYF
TRBV5-8	TRBJ1-1	TRBD1	.	TGTGCCAGCAGCTTGGACGACAGGGGAATGGAAGCTTTCTTT	CASSLDDRGMEAFF